Listed below are T cell receptor beta chains from one sample, sequenced in a study of blood T cells in healthy people across ages. TCRdb independently ran MiXCR on the 5' RACE reads; one entry per CDR3 protein. The sample includes 850,000 or so distinct CDR3 sequences, 29% of them seen just once. Material: blood. These receptors were collected from a woman of 80 years or more in good health. Each CDR3 is given with its conserved first and last residue. D genes are given only for firm matches. Only part of the rows carry a size: once, few, many, or a class if the clone is expanded.

TRBV7-9	-	TRBJ2-7	-	CASSACGGSSYEQYF	TGTGCCAGCAGCGCCTGTGGGGGTTCTTCCTACGAGCAGTACTTC
TRBV12-3/TRBV12-4	TRBD2	TRBJ2-3	few	CASSLAGGPLGTDTQYF	TGTGCCAGCAGTCTAGCGGGGGGGCCTCTCGGCACAGATACGCAGTATTTT
TRBV20-1	-	TRBJ2-5	many	CSARMVAREETQYF	TGCAGTGCTAGGATGGTTGCTAGAGAAGAGACCCAGTACTTC
TRBV7-2	TRBD1	TRBJ1-1	many	CASSFDRERAEAFF	TGTGCCAGCAGCTTTGACAGGGAGCGCGCTGAAGCTTTCTTT
TRBV7-2	-	TRBJ2-1	once	CARSLGLVEQFF	TGTGCCCGCAGCTTGGGGCTTGTTGAGCAGTTCTTC
TRBV6-5	TRBD2	TRBJ2-3	many	CASSSRRGAATDTQYF	TGTGCCAGCAGTTCTCGGCGGGGGGCCGCCACAGATACGCAGTATTTT
TRBV5-6	-	TRBJ2-5	many	CASSLLGTQETQYF	TGTGCCAGCAGCTTGTTAGGGACCCAAGAGACCCAGTACTTC
TRBV5-4	TRBD2	TRBJ2-5	many	CASSPQAGGRVETQYF	TGTGCCAGCAGCCCCCAAGCGGGGGGGCGTGTTGAGACCCAGTACTTC
TRBV5-4	-	TRBJ2-2	-	CASSWTEDGELFF	TGTGCCAGCAGCTGGACTGAGGACGGGGAGCTGTTTTTT
TRBV5-1	-	TRBJ2-2	few	CASSVGRLLTGELFF	TGCGCCAGCAGCGTGGGACGGCTTTTAACCGGGGAGCTGTTTTTT
TRBV27	-	TRBJ1-5	many	CASRGGGNQPQHF	TGTGCCAGCAGGGGAGGTGGCAATCAGCCCCAGCATTTT
TRBV10-3	TRBD2	TRBJ2-1	-	CVISELAGAYNEQFF	TGTGTCATCAGTGAGCTAGCGGGGGCCTACAATGAGCAGTTCTTC
TRBV28	-	TRBJ1-1	few	CASGDGDRKAFF	TGTGCCAGCGGCGACGGAGACAGGAAAGCTTTCTTT
TRBV7-9	-	TRBJ1-1	-	CASSLWRGADTEAFF	TGTGCCAGCAGCTTATGGCGGGGGGCGGACACTGAAGCTTTCTTT
TRBV7-9	-	TRBJ2-6	many	CASSASILGANVLTF	TGTGCCAGCAGCGCGAGTATTCTGGGGGCCAACGTCCTGACTTTC
TRBV10-2	-	TRBJ2-2	-	CASSEGESRPGELFF	TGCGCCAGCAGTGAAGGGGAAAGCCGTCCCGGGGAGCTGTTTTTT
TRBV20-1	-	TRBJ2-7	many	CSARRQGGEQYF	TGCAGTGCTAGGCGGCAGGGTGGCGAGCAGTACTTC
TRBV4-2	-	TRBJ2-5	-	CASSQDGRGETQYF	TGTGCCAGCAGCCAAGATGGCAGGGGAGAGACCCAGTACTTC
TRBV7-9	-	TRBJ2-1	many	CASSSPQGFYNEQFF	TGTGCCAGCAGCTCCCCTCAGGGGTTCTACAATGAGCAGTTCTTC
TRBV7-2	TRBD1	TRBJ2-4	many	CASSPWGQGGKNIQYF	TGTGCCAGCAGCCCATGGGGACAGGGCGGCAAAAACATTCAGTACTTC
TRBV14	-	TRBJ2-7	many	CASSQDATRVEQYF	TGTGCCAGCAGCCAAGATGCTACAAGGGTCGAGCAGTACTTC
TRBV20-1	-	TRBJ2-3	many	CSARGAYSTDTQYF	TGCAGTGCTAGGGGGGCCTATTCCACAGATACGCAGTATTTT
TRBV7-2	-	TRBJ2-7	-	CANSPLYEQYF	TGTGCCAACAGCCCTTTATACGAGCAGTACTTC
TRBV6-1	TRBD1	TRBJ2-5	-	CASSADRGAETQYF	TGTGCCAGCAGTGCGGACAGGGGCGCGGAGACCCAGTACTTC
TRBV6-6	-	TRBJ1-5	-	CASSYPGNNQPQHF	TGTGCCAGCAGTTACCCGGGGAACAATCAGCCCCAGCATTTT
TRBV7-2	-	TRBJ2-7	-	CASSRDSQGTQYF	TGTGCCAGCAGCAGGGACTCGCAGGGTACCCAGTACTTC
TRBV7-2	TRBD1	TRBJ1-2	many	CASSLVPRGRDGYTF	TGTGCCAGCAGCTTAGTGCCCAGGGGGCGGGATGGCTACACCTTC
TRBV7-2	-	TRBJ2-7	-	CASSLTRASGEQYF	TGTGCCAGCAGCTTGACTCGGGCTTCGGGCGAGCAGTACTTC
TRBV7-2	-	TRBJ1-4	-	CASSPPGVREKLFF	TGTGCCAGCAGCCCACCTGGGGTTAGGGAAAAACTGTTTTTT
TRBV7-2	TRBD1	TRBJ2-1	many	CASSPGTGVGEQFF	TGTGCCAGCAGCCCCGGGACAGGGGTGGGTGAGCAGTTCTTC
TRBV12-3/TRBV12-4	TRBD1	TRBJ2-1	many	CASSSILDRENEQFF	TGTGCCAGCAGTTCCATCCTGGACAGGGAGAATGAGCAGTTCTTC
TRBV19	-	TRBJ1-5	few	CASSLIYSNQPQHF	TGTGCCAGTAGCCTGATTTATAGCAATCAGCCCCAGCATTTT
TRBV16	TRBD2	TRBJ2-6	once	CASSPSTSGEFSGANVLTF	TGTGCCAGCAGCCCGTCGACTAGCGGGGAGTTCTCTGGGGCCAACGTCCTGACTTTC
TRBV2	TRBD2	TRBJ2-1	few	CASSYGLAGGVRFF	TGTGCCAGCAGTTATGGACTAGCGGGGGGAGTACGGTTCTTC
TRBV2	TRBD1	TRBJ1-2	many	CASSNGDRGNYGYTF	TGTGCCAGCTCTAACGGGGACAGGGGTAACTATGGCTACACCTTC
TRBV9	TRBD2	TRBJ2-1	many	CASSVGGGYYNEQFF	TGTGCCAGCAGCGTAGGCGGGGGGTACTACAATGAGCAGTTCTTC
TRBV6-2/TRBV6-3	-	TRBJ2-3	few	CASTLTGTTDTQYF	TGTGCCAGCACCCTAACAGGGACCACAGATACGCAGTATTTT
TRBV6-2/TRBV6-3	TRBD2	TRBJ2-7	many	CASTTAGYEQYF	TGTGCCAGCACCACAGCGGGGTACGAGCAGTACTTC
TRBV27	TRBD1	TRBJ2-1	once	CASSLLGTGLDEQFF	TGTGCCAGCAGTTTATTGGGGACAGGGCTTGATGAGCAGTTCTTC
TRBV3-1	TRBD2	TRBJ2-1	many	CASRQRGGYFNEQFF	TGTGCCAGCAGGCAGCGGGGGGGCTACTTCAATGAGCAGTTCTTC
TRBV9	TRBD1	TRBJ1-2	-	CASSPGQGFYGYTF	TGTGCCAGCAGCCCCGGACAGGGATTCTATGGCTACACCTTC
TRBV5-6	TRBD1	TRBJ2-1	few	CASSLAGQYNEQFF	TGTGCCAGCAGCTTGGCGGGACAGTACAATGAGCAGTTCTTC
TRBV4-3	-	TRBJ2-3	-	CTSSQDLWARGRATDTQYF	TGCACCAGCAGCCAAGATCTATGGGCGAGGGGGAGGGCGACAGATACGCAGTATTTT
TRBV6-5	TRBD1	TRBJ1-4	-	CASSYRGRTIEKLFF	TGTGCCAGCAGTTACAGGGGGCGAACTATTGAAAAACTGTTTTTT
TRBV29-1	-	TRBJ2-7	many	CSVEDRAYEQYF	TGCAGCGTTGAAGATCGGGCTTACGAGCAGTACTTC